This T cell receptor (beta chain) was identified in a study of blood T cell repertoires in COVID-19. Study overall: The origin of the acute and convalescent COVID-19 samples was the United States, Italy and Spain. In each case, the material was cDNA or gDNA derived from T cells, B-cell-depleted T cells, or PBMCs.

This CDR3 is built from 15 residues. Germline loops: CDR1 KGHSH, CDR2 LQKENI. The V segment lost 4 bases and the J segment 5 bases; nucleotides outside the gene matches: 8. Authors' processing steps: Estimates of nucleated cell counts were drawn from the amplification of reference gene primers. Data came from immunoSEQ multiplex PCR; TCRdb stores just in-frame clones and leaves some out. V, J and clone size reflect that table, while D and trimming were determined from the DNA. The table shows roughly 36,000 clones, with around 87% occurring only once. The receptor comes from a man older than 75 with active COVID-19. The chain couples TRBV18 to TRBJ2-5; 9 bases align to TRBD1. Sample: peripheral blood. The CDR3 DNA is TGTGCCAGCTCACAATACAGGGGGCGAGGGGAGACCCAGTACTTC. This gives the protein CASSQYRGRGETQYF.